Below are 25 T cell receptor beta chains sequenced from a single sample in a study of OX40 agonist ivuxolimab in advanced cancers. Clones were sequenced by immunoSEQ multiplex PCR, and TCRdb holds only the in-frame ones, with some missing. This table holds 150,000 to 170,000 clones, 94% found once. Sequences were derived from CD4+ or CD8+ T cells sorted from blood, sampled in a trial of the OX40 agonist ivuxolimab. These receptors all come from an adult with an advanced solid tumor such as melanoma, head and neck, liver or kidney cancer.

The CDR3 bases are TGCGCCAGCAGCTTGCGGTTTGATAGCGGGGAGACCCAGTACTTC. This codes for CASSLRFDSGETQYF. This chain connects TRBV5-1 to TRBJ2-5, with 7 bases that match TRBD2. The CDR3 is made up of 15 amino acids. V was pared by 1 base and J by 5 bases, with 8 bases of the junction left unmatched. Germline CDR1 SGHRS, CDR2 YFSETQ. The variable domain in full, with the rest retrieved from reference TRBV5-1 and TRBJ2-5, is KAGVTQTPRYLIKTRGQQVTLSCSPISGHRSVSWYQQTPGQGLQFLFEYFSETQRNKGNFPGRFSGRQFSNSRSEMNVSTLELGDSALYLCASSLRFDSGETQYFGPGTRLLVL.

The J gene is TRBJ2-5, the V gene TRBV9; D perhaps matches TRBD2 (6 bases). The germline CDR1 and CDR2 sequences are SGDLS and YYNGEE. V dropped 0 bases and J dropped 4 bases, with 10 bases sitting between them. This CDR3 has 14 amino acids. DNA of the CDR3: TGTGCCAGCAGCGTAGCAACGGGGGTAGAGACCCAGTACTTC. The encoded protein is CASSVATGVETQYF. The full variable domain, in which reference TRBV9 and TRBJ2-5 provide the parts outside the CDR3, is DSGVTQTPKHLITATGQRVTLRCSPRSGDLSVYWYQQSLDQGLQFLIQYYNGEERAKGNILERFSAQQFPDLHSELNLSSLELGDSALYFCASSVATGVETQYFGPGTRLLVL.

The rearrangement joins TRBV5-1 to TRBJ1-5; maybe TRBD1 (6 bases). The CDR3 spans 15 residues. The germline CDR1 and CDR2 sequences are SGHRS and YFSETQ. Trimming shortened V by 3 bases and J by 0 bases, and 10 bases separated the two germline ends. The CDR3 loop reads CASSSTGHSNQPQHF. CDR3 sequence (DNA): TGCGCCAGCAGCTCGACAGGACATAGCAATCAGCCCCAGCATTTT.

CDR3 amino acids: CASSLTGTGNTIYF. CDR3 bases: TGCGCCAGCAGCTTGACAGGTACTGGAAACACCATATATTTT. V usage is TRBV5-1 and J usage is TRBJ1-3, with D tentatively TRBD1 (5 bases). CDR3 length: 14 amino acids. The V end was cut by 1 base, the J end by 2 bases, with 7 bases between. CDR1 SGHRS and CDR2 YFSETQ come from the germline V gene. The whole variable domain, filled in from reference TRBV5-1 and TRBJ1-3, reads KAGVTQTPRYLIKTRGQQVTLSCSPISGHRSVSWYQQTPGQGLQFLFEYFSETQRNKGNFPGRFSGRQFSNSRSEMNVSTLELGDSALYLCASSLTGTGNTIYFGEGSWLTVV.

The chain employs TRBV10-2 and TRBJ1-2; perhaps TRBD1 as D (6 bases). Germline CDR1 is WSHSY and CDR2 is SAAADI. V lost 6 bases and J lost 3, with 11 bases in between. CDR3 length equals 13 residues. CDR3 bases: TGCGCCAGCAGGAGGGACACAGACTATGGCTACACCTTC. It encodes CASRRDTDYGYTF.

CDR3 sequence reads: CASSEKETQYF. The CDR3 DNA is TGTGCCAGCAGTGAGAAAGAGACCCAGTACTTC. The chain couples TRBV2 to TRBJ2-5; D is unclear. The CDR3 is 11 residues long. The germline V gene encodes CDR1 SNHLY and CDR2 FYNNEI. V was pared by 3 bases and J by 3 bases, with 2 bases between.

The chain carries TRBV18 and TRBJ1-2; D is undetermined. This CDR3 has 15 residues. The germline gives CDR1 KGHSH, CDR2 LQKENI. V lost 1 base and J 6 bases, leaving 15 bases between the germline ends. This CDR3 reads CASSPRGAGVDGYTF. The CDR3 DNA reads as TGTGCCAGCTCACCACGCGGCGCGGGAGTGGATGGCTACACCTTC.

The chain uses TRBV4-2 and TRBJ2-4; D is unresolved. Germline CDR1 reads LGHNA; CDR2 reads YNFKEQ. This CDR3 region has 13 residues. V gave up 4 bases and J gave up 6 bases, with 10 bases separating them. The CDR3: CASSPHVGNIQYF. The CDR3 DNA reads as TGTGCCAGCAGCCCTCATGTGGGAAACATTCAGTACTTC.

This clone was counted once. This rearrangement joins TRBV18 to TRBJ1-4; D is ambiguous. CDR3 length equals 13 residues. CDR1 is KGHSH, CDR2 LQKENI, per germline. V dropped 4 bases and J dropped 8 bases, with 11 bases sitting between them. CDR3 protein: CASSRVLEEKLFF. The CDR3 coding sequence is TGTGCCAGCTCACGGGTACTTGAGGAAAAACTGTTTTTT.

This chain joins TRBV19 and TRBJ1-5; the D is unclear. V shed 5 bases and J shed 0 bases, with 11 bases lying between them. CDR1 is LNHDA, CDR2 SQIVND, per germline (reference sequence). The CDR3 loop spans 15 amino acids. The CDR3 sequence: CASSGKAYSNQPQHF. The CDR3 nucleotides are TGTGCCAGTAGTGGGAAAGCATATAGCAATCAGCCCCAGCATTTT.

The chain employs TRBV4-3 and TRBJ1-1; 7 bases are shared with TRBD1. The CDR3 extends over 15 amino acids. Trimming removed 4 bases from V and 5 bases from J; junction bases left unmatched: 10. Germline CDR1 reads LGHNA; CDR2 reads YSLEER. The CDR3 coding sequence is TGCGCCAGCAGCCCCTCCGCGAGGGGGCGGACTGAAGCTTTCTTT. Translation: CASSPSARGRTEAFF.

The chain recombines TRBV28 with TRBJ1-2; D gene unclear. V lost 2 bases and J lost 0, with 10 bases in between. The V gene's germline CDR1 is MDHEN and CDR2 SYDVKM. CDR3 length equals 15 residues. CDR3 loop: CASSLRGKANYGYTF. Written as DNA, the CDR3 is TGTGCCAGCAGTTTACGTGGGAAAGCTAACTATGGCTACACCTTC.

This clone has just one count. The CDR3 is CASREQGGHEKLFF. CDR3 in DNA: TGTGCCAGCAGAGAACAGGGGGGGCATGAAAAACTGTTTTTT. The chain has TRBV6-5 and TRBJ1-4, with 8 bases lining up with TRBD1. V trimming: 6 bases; J trimming: 6 bases; junction bases outside the gene matches: 6. Germline assignment: CDR1 MNHEY and CDR2 SVGAGI. This CDR3 is built from 14 residues.

Here the CDR3 reads CASSMGAYGYGYTF. CDR3 nucleotide sequence: TGTGCCAGTAGTATGGGAGCCTACGGCTATGGCTACACCTTC. The chain links TRBV19 to TRBJ1-2; D unresolved. This CDR3 contains 14 residues. The V gene lost 3 bases and the J gene lost 4 bases, with 12 bases spanning the gap. Germline CDR1 reads LNHDA; CDR2 reads SQIVND (reference sequence).

V is TRBV7-9 and J is TRBJ2-1; TRBD2 matches 9 bases. The germline gives CDR1 SEHNR, CDR2 FQNEAQ (reference sequence). The J segment lost 8 bases and the V segment lost 4 bases, leaving 9 bases of the junction unmatched. The CDR3 runs to 15 residues. In DNA, the CDR3 is TGTGCCAGCAGCTCGGCCCTAGCGGGGAGGGATGAGCAGTTCTTC. Encoded protein: CASSSALAGRDEQFF.

The chain carries TRBV19 and TRBJ2-2, with unresolved D. V was shortened by 0 bases and J by 6 bases, with 5 bases between the two germline ends. Germline assignment: CDR1 LNHDA and CDR2 SQIVND (reference sequence). The CDR3 spans 13 residues. Here the CDR3 DNA reads TGTGCCAGTAGTATAGAGGGTGCCGGGGAGCTGTTTTTT. It translates to CASSIEGAGELFF.

The V call is TRBV19, the J call TRBJ1-3; maybe TRBD1 (5 bases). This CDR3 is 18 amino acids long. Looked up from germline, CDR1 is LNHDA and CDR2 is SQIVND (reference sequence). Trimming shortened V by 7 bases and J by 3 bases, and 25 bases separated the two germline ends. CDR3 loop: CASTSWGREDSHGNTIYF. The CDR3 nucleotides are TGTGCCAGTACTTCATGGGGAAGGGAAGACAGCCATGGAAACACCATATATTTT.

The chain has TRBV11-2 and TRBJ2-3, with 7 nucleotides matching TRBD2. CDR1 is SGHAT and CDR2 is FQNNGV in the germline V gene. The CDR3 is 13 residues long. After removal of 5 bases from V and 9 bases from J, the junction contained 8 bases not matched to a gene. The CDR3 region has the DNA TGTGCCAGCAGCCCGGGAGGAGTGGACACGCAGTATTTT. It encodes CASSPGGVDTQYF.

This chain connects TRBV30 to TRBJ1-5; D gene uncertain. The V and J ends lost 0 bases and 3 bases respectively, with 9 bases between them. The CDR3 runs 14 residues. In germline, CDR1 is GTSNPN, CDR2 SVGIG (reference sequence). In DNA, the CDR3 is TGTGCCTGGAGTGTACTACAGACCAATCAGCCCCAGCATTTT. This gives the protein CAWSVLQTNQPQHF.

The chain is built from TRBV19 and TRBJ2-4, with D perhaps TRBD1 or TRBD2 (5 bases each). Germline-derived CDR1 and CDR2 are LNHDA and SQIVND (reference sequence). The CDR3 loop spans 12 amino acids. Trimming stripped 1 base from V and 10 bases from J, with 8 bases between. The CDR3 loop is CASSIGGGIQYF. CDR3 DNA sequence: TGTGCCAGTAGTATAGGTGGGGGAATTCAGTACTTC.

The rearrangement uses TRBV30 and TRBJ1-2, with D possibly being TRBD1 (5 bases). CDR1 and CDR2 from the germline V gene are GTSNPN and SVGIG (reference sequence). The CDR3 consists of 14 residues. The V end was cut by 0 bases, the J end by 2 bases, with 10 bases between. The CDR3 loop is CAWSVHRRNYGYTF. As DNA, the CDR3 is TGTGCCTGGAGTGTACACAGGAGAAACTATGGCTACACCTTC.

This clone was counted a single time. The chain carries TRBV7-8 and TRBJ2-3; TRBD1 matches at 8 bases. The length of the CDR3 is 16 residues. V lost 2 bases to trimming and J lost 4 bases; unmatched junction nucleotides: 8. Germline CDR1 and CDR2: SGHVS and FQNEAQ. The CDR3 loop is CASSLRSQGAADTQYF. CDR3 in DNA: TGTGCCAGCAGCTTAAGAAGCCAGGGGGCCGCAGATACGCAGTATTTT.

DNA of the CDR3: TGTGCCAGCAGCGAGTCAGCTAATGAAAAACTGTTTTTT. It specifies CASSESANEKLFF. This chain connects TRBV9 to TRBJ1-4; D gene ambiguous. The germline CDR1 and CDR2 sequences are SGDLS and YYNGEE. V was shortened by 3 bases and J by 3 bases, with 6 bases between the two germline ends. The CDR3 runs 13 residues.

V is TRBV6-4 and J is TRBJ2-3; TRBD1 aligns across 8 bases. V dropped 3 bases and J dropped 1; count of bases not matched to a gene: 3. This CDR3 contains 15 residues. Germline CDR1 and CDR2: MRHNA and SNTAGT. The CDR3 region is CASSEWGQGTDTQYF. In DNA form, the CDR3 reads TGTGCCAGCAGTGAGTGGGGACAGGGCACAGATACGCAGTATTTT.

The chain couples TRBV19 to TRBJ1-1; 7 bases line up with TRBD1. Per germline, CDR1 LNHDA and CDR2 SQIVND (reference sequence). The junction had 6 bases not matched to a gene; V was cut back by 4 bases and J by 4 bases. The CDR3 is 14 residues long. The CDR3 reads CASSTQGRGTEAFF. For the CDR3, the DNA is TGTGCCAGTAGTACACAGGGGCGAGGCACTGAAGCTTTCTTT. The variable domain in full, with the rest retrieved from reference TRBV19 and TRBJ1-1, is DGGITQSPKYLFRKEGQNVTLSCEQNLNHDAMYWYRQDPGQGLRLIYYSQIVNDFQKGDIAEGYSVSREKKESFPLTVTSAQKNPTAFYLCASSTQGRGTEAFFGQGTRLTVV.